The clone carrying this TCR beta chain was seen repeatedly, ten times or more. Unmatched junction bases numbered 6, after V lost 8 bases and J lost 6 bases. Germline CDR1 and CDR2: SNHLY and FYNNEI. This CDR3 comprises 13 residues. The sample is drawn from a study of blood T cell repertoires in COVID-19. Overall study context: COVID-19 samples from acute and convalescent phases originated in the United States, Italy and Spain. PBMCs, B-cell-depleted T cells, or T cells were the source of the cDNA or gDNA that made up the material.

Sequencing was performed with immunoSEQ multiplex PCR; in TCRdb, only in-frame clones are kept and a portion is missing. Counted here are about 270,000 clones, about 76% occurring once; the ten biggest clones make up around 3.2%. Sequencing was performed on peripheral blood. V and J are TRBV2 and TRBJ1-5; 8 positions match TRBD1. The receptor comes from a woman aged 60-70 years with active or convalescent COVID-19. The CDR3 region is CASGGQGRQPQHF. In DNA, the CDR3 is TGTGCCAGCGGTGGACAGGGACGTCAGCCCCAGCATTTT.